The 25 T cell receptor beta chains given below trace back to one sample, sequenced in a study of graft-versus-host responses after intestinal transplantation. No antigens are known for them. The repertoire was sequenced with immunoSEQ multiplex PCR; TCRdb's copy has only in-frame clones and lacks some. This table has about 110,000 clones, 80% to 95% appearing once. The material was unstimulated CD8+ T cells sorted from spleen or lymph node cells, obtained before intestinal transplant. The receptors shown here come from a human donor who received an intestinal transplant.

The CDR3 DNA follows: TGTGCCAGTAGTATGGGGGGTGGGGGAGAGACCCAGTACTTC. It yields the protein CASSMGGGGETQYF. The chain links TRBV19 to TRBJ2-5; tentative D call: TRBD2 (6 bases). From germline, CDR1 is LNHDA and CDR2 SQIVND (reference sequence). Deletions cut 3 bases from V and 4 bases from J, with 12 bases between. The CDR3 extends over 14 amino acids.

The chain joins TRBV6-5 to TRBJ1-1; the D gene is possibly TRBD1 (5 bases). From germline, CDR1 is MNHEY and CDR2 SVGAGI. This CDR3 region has 15 residues. V lost 3 bases and J lost 4, with 15 bases in between. CDR3: CASSYSLWRGTEAFF. The CDR3 DNA reads as TGTGCCAGCAGTTATTCCCTCTGGAGGGGCACTGAAGCTTTCTTT.

This chain joins TRBV4-2 and TRBJ2-7, with unresolved D. The CDR3 extends over 17 amino acids. The V end lost 4 bases, the J end lost 1 base, and 20 bases lay between the germline ends. Germline CDR1 is LGHNA and CDR2 is YNFKEQ. The CDR3 loop is CASSPLAGQAASYEQYF. The DNA of the CDR3 is TGTGCCAGCAGCCCCCTCGCAGGCCAGGCTGCTTCCTACGAGCAGTACTTC.

The chain carries TRBV19 and TRBJ2-2; weak D call: TRBD1 (5 bases). The CDR3 is made up of 16 amino acids. Germline V lookup: CDR1 LNHDA, CDR2 SQIVND (reference sequence). V dropped 1 base and J dropped 4 bases, with 13 bases sitting between them. The CDR3 nucleotides read TGTGCCAGTAGTATAGCCAACGCTGGGGCCACCGGGGAGCTGTTTTTT. It translates to CASSIANAGATGELFF.

CDR3 region: CASTQGSEQYF. DNA for the CDR3: TGTGCCAGCACTCAGGGGAGCGAGCAGTACTTC. J is TRBJ2-7 and V is TRBV7-6; tentative D call: TRBD1 (6 bases). The V end lost 7 bases, the J end lost 6 bases, and 10 bases lay between the germline ends. CDR3 size: 11 residues. Germline assignment: CDR1 SGHVS and CDR2 FNYEAQ.

The CDR3 loop reads CASSQTGLMNEQYF. In nucleotides, the CDR3 is TGTGCCAGCAGTCAAACAGGGTTGATGAACGAGCAGTACTTC. V usage is TRBV7-9 and J usage is TRBJ2-7; D may be TRBD1 (6 bases). This CDR3 spans 14 amino acids. The germline CDR1 and CDR2 sequences are SEHNR and FQNEAQ (reference sequence). Between the trimmed V and J ends, which lost 6 bases and 5 bases, there was a span of 17 bases. The entire variable domain, with the rest obtained from reference TRBV7-9 and TRBJ2-7, is as follows: DTGVSQNPRHKITKRGQNVTFRCDPISEHNRLYWYRQTLGQGPEFLTYFQNEAQLEKSRLLSDRFSAERPKGSFSTLEIQRTEQGDSAMYLCASSQTGLMNEQYFGPGTRLTVT.

The chain couples TRBV20-1 to TRBJ1-1; D gene uncertain. With 3 bases removed from V and 11 bases from J, the gap between germline ends came to 10 bases. Germline CDR1 DFQATT, CDR2 SNEGSKA (reference sequence). The CDR3 consists of 10 residues. The CDR3 nucleotides read TGCAGTGCTAGCGCGATGATTGCTTTCTTT. This encodes CSASAMIAFF.

The rearrangement joins TRBV5-1 to TRBJ1-2; D is uncertain. Germline V lookup: CDR1 SGHRS, CDR2 YFSETQ. This CDR3 contains 15 residues. V gave up 0 bases and J gave up 6 bases, with 15 bases separating them. CDR3 protein: CASSLAVGVINGYTF. As DNA, the CDR3 is TGCGCCAGCAGCTTGGCCGTCGGAGTGATTAATGGCTACACCTTC.

The V gene is TRBV5-1, the J gene TRBJ2-3; D possibly uses TRBD1 or TRBD2 (6 bases each). CDR3 length equals 16 residues. The ends were cut back, 4 bases at V and 1 base at J, with 16 bases in the middle. Germline assignment: CDR1 SGHRS and CDR2 YFSETQ. The CDR3 region has the DNA TGCGCCAGCAGCCCCTGGGGGGCAGCGGGCACAGATACGCAGTATTTT. It encodes CASSPWGAAGTDTQYF.

In this sample, this clone turned up a few times. V usage is TRBV7-9 and J usage is TRBJ1-3; 9 bases line up with TRBD1. The trim removed 6 bases at V and 2 bases at J, leaving 8 bases unmatched. CDR1 SEHNR and CDR2 FQNEAQ come from the germline V gene (reference sequence). This CDR3 is 16 amino acids long. The CDR3 sequence is CASRGQGSVPGNTIYF. Here the CDR3 DNA reads TGTGCCAGCAGGGGACAGGGCTCCGTGCCTGGAAACACCATATATTTT.

With respect to this clone: The junction does not match germline at one end; this may be a read error. This chain links TRBV7-7 with TRBJ2-3; TRBD2 agrees at 13 bases. CDR3 length equals 15 residues. Germline V gene sequence: CDR1 SSHAT, CDR2 FNYEAQ (reference sequence). The CDR3 reads CASSLTSGRTDTQYF. The DNA of the CDR3 is TGTGCTAGCAGCTTGACTAGCGGGAGGACGGATACGCAGTATTTT.

The chain joins TRBV7-9 to TRBJ2-3, with D unresolved. The V and J ends lost 4 bases and 3 bases respectively, with 8 bases between them. The CDR3 has 13 amino acids. From germline, CDR1 is SEHNR and CDR2 FQNEAQ (reference sequence). The CDR3 DNA reads TGTGCCAGCAGCTCCGTCCGTACAGATACGCAGTATTTT. This encodes CASSSVRTDTQYF. Complete variable domain (other parts from reference TRBV7-9 and TRBJ2-3): DTGVSQNPRHKITKRGQNVTFRCDPISEHNRLYWYRQTLGQGPEFLTYFQNEAQLEKSRLLSDRFSAERPKGSFSTLEIQRTEQGDSAMYLCASSSVRTDTQYFGPGTRLTVL.

This rearrangement joins TRBV5-4 to TRBJ1-1; D is unclear. Per germline, CDR1 SGHNT and CDR2 YYREEE (reference sequence). The CDR3 totals 13 residues. Trimming cost V 3 bases and J 0 bases, with 6 bases left between them. CDR3 nucleotide sequence: TGTGCCAGCAGCTCCGGGGTGAACACTGAAGCTTTCTTT. It is translated as CASSSGVNTEAFF. The full variable domain, in which reference TRBV5-4 and TRBJ1-1 provide the parts outside the CDR3, is ETGVTQSPTHLIKTRGQQVTLRCSSQSGHNTVSWYQQALGQGPQFIFQYYREEENGRGNFPPRFSGLQFPNYSSELNVNALELDDSALYLCASSSGVNTEAFFGQGTRLTVV.

V usage is TRBV2 and J usage is TRBJ1-2; tentatively, D is TRBD1 (6 bases). Germline loops: CDR1 SNHLY, CDR2 FYNNEI. V gave up 6 bases and J gave up 7 bases, with 12 bases separating them. CDR3 length: 12 amino acids. CDR3 nucleotides: TGTGCCAGCAGACAGGGTCTGTTTGGCTACACCTTC. This gives the protein CASRQGLFGYTF. Full variable domain (outside the CDR3, taken from reference TRBV2 and TRBJ1-2): EPEVTQTPSHQVTQMGQEVILRCVPISNHLYFYWYRQILGQKVEFLVSFYNNEISEKSEIFDDQFSVERPDGSNFTLKIRSTKLEDSAMYFCASRQGLFGYTFGSGTRLTVV.

This chain joins TRBV7-6 and TRBJ2-1; 7 bases are shared with TRBD2. V lost 3 bases to trimming and J lost 4 bases; unmatched junction nucleotides: 9. Per germline, CDR1 SGHVS and CDR2 FNYEAQ. This CDR3 comprises 16 residues. The CDR3 sequence: CASSFPGGLGYNEQFF. The CDR3 region has the DNA TGTGCCAGCAGCTTCCCGGGAGGCTTAGGGTACAATGAGCAGTTCTTC.

In its sample, this clone was seen once. The chain recombines TRBV5-6 with TRBJ2-7; D may correspond to TRBD1 or TRBD2 (5 bases each). Germline V lookup: CDR1 SGHDT, CDR2 YYEEEE. The CDR3 length is 14 residues. The germline V and J ends were trimmed by 6 bases and 2 bases, with 15 bases remaining between them. CDR3 protein: CASTFRGQTYEQYF. CDR3 nucleotides: TGTGCCAGCACCTTTCGGGGCCAAACCTACGAGCAGTACTTC.

This chain connects TRBV29-1 to TRBJ2-3; a possible D gene is TRBD1 (5 bases). Germline values: CDR1 SQVTM, CDR2 ANQGSEA. The V and J ends lost 1 base and 2 bases respectively, with 10 bases between them. The CDR3 has 14 amino acids. The CDR3, as DNA: TGCAGCGTTGAAGGGCAGGGTTCCACAGATACGCAGTATTTT. As protein: CSVEGQGSTDTQYF.

This sequence joins TRBV28 and TRBJ2-1; 8 bases are a match to TRBD1. The germline gives CDR1 MDHEN, CDR2 SYDVKM. The CDR3 runs to 17 residues. V dropped 6 bases and J dropped 2; count of bases not matched to a gene: 12. CDR3 nucleotides: TGTGCCAGCAGACAAGCGGACAGGGCCTATACCTACAATGAGCAGTTCTTC. Its protein product is CASRQADRAYTYNEQFF. Full variable domain (outside the CDR3, taken from reference TRBV28 and TRBJ2-1): DVKVTQSSRYLVKRTGEKVFLECVQDMDHENMFWYRQDPGLGLRLIYFSYDVKMKEKGDIPEGYSVSREKKERFSLILESASTNQTSMYLCASRQADRAYTYNEQFFGPGTRLTVL.

The rearrangement links TRBV30 to TRBJ1-1, with D maybe TRBD1 (6 bases). Trimming took 1 base from V and 5 from J, leaving 8 bases between them. This CDR3 has 12 residues. Germline V gene data show CDR1 as GTSNPN and CDR2 as SVGIG (reference sequence). This CDR3 reads CAWSGGLTEAFF. CDR3 DNA: TGTGCCTGGAGTGGGGGGCTAACTGAAGCTTTCTTT.

This chain links TRBV2 with TRBJ1-1; 8 positions agree with TRBD1. With V trimmed by 10 bases and J by 8 bases, 9 bases remained unmatched. The CDR3 contains 12 residues. The germline CDR1 and CDR2 sequences are SNHLY and FYNNEI. The CDR3 reads CATSGQGSEAFF. CDR3 bases: TGTGCCACCTCCGGACAGGGCTCCGAAGCTTTCTTT.

J is TRBJ2-1 and V is TRBV5-8; 9 bases agree with TRBD1. Per the germline V gene, CDR1 is SGHTS and CDR2 is YDEGEE. Trimming removed 3 bases from V and 9 bases from J; junction bases left unmatched: 4. The CDR3 runs 13 residues. In DNA, the CDR3 is TGTGCCAGCAGCTGGACAGGGGCAGGTGAGCAGTTCTTC. Protein product: CASSWTGAGEQFF. Full variable domain (outside the CDR3, taken from reference TRBV5-8 and TRBJ2-1): EAGVTQSPTHLIKTRGQQATLRCSPISGHTSVYWYQQALGLGLQFLLWYDEGEERNRGNFPPRFSGRQFPNYSSELNVNALELEDSALYLCASSWTGAGEQFFGPGTRLTVL.

The V and J genes are TRBV27 and TRBJ2-1, with 7 bases aligning to TRBD1. V was clipped by 6 bases and J by 7 bases; unmatched bases: 9. CDR3 size: 14 residues. Looked up from germline, CDR1 is MNHEY and CDR2 is SMNVEV (reference sequence). The CDR3 spells CASSLQGDGNEQFF. The CDR3 coding sequence is TGTGCCAGCAGCCTCCAGGGGGACGGGAATGAGCAGTTCTTC.

The chain links TRBV25-1 to TRBJ1-2; D unresolved. The CDR3 loop spans 14 amino acids. The germline CDR1 and CDR2 sequences are MGHDK and SYGVNS. V was cut by 2 bases and J by 6 bases, with 13 bases left in between. This CDR3 is CASSEDTRGDGYTF. In nucleotides, the CDR3 is TGTGCCAGCAGTGAAGACACACGGGGTGATGGCTACACCTTC.

This chain uses TRBV19 with TRBJ1-2; 9 bases agree with TRBD1. Germline CDR1 is LNHDA and CDR2 is SQIVND (reference sequence). CDR3 length: 13 residues. V shed 8 bases, J shed 2 bases, and the junction held 3 bases outside the gene matches. The CDR3: CASRTGDNYGYTF. CDR3 bases: TGTGCCAGTCGGACAGGGGACAACTATGGCTACACCTTC.

The gene calls are TRBV6-5 and TRBJ1-1; unclear D gene. CDR1 MNHEY and CDR2 SVGAGI come from the germline V gene. CDR3 length: 13 amino acids. Trimming removed 5 bases from V and 4 bases from J, with 11 bases in between. CDR3: CASSVGRSTEAFF. The CDR3 nucleotides are TGTGCCAGCAGTGTTGGGAGGAGCACTGAAGCTTTCTTT.